This entry lists 29 T cell receptor beta chains sequenced from one sample in a study of early T cells in non-severe SARS-CoV-2 infection. TCRdb called the 5' RACE reads again in MiXCR, with one record for every CDR3 protein. The sample holds about 22,000 distinct CDR3 sequences, about 3.8% seen once. Sequencing was done on a sample of whole blood. The receptors shown here come from an adult who was a healthcare worker with PCR-confirmed SARS-CoV-2 infection or an uninfected control (not recorded which).

Ten or more counts support this clonotype. The chain recombines TRBV24-1 with TRBJ2-1, with 7 positions matching TRBD2. Losses at the gene ends were 2 bases for V and 0 bases for J; bases not matched to a gene: 6. Looked up from germline, CDR1 is KGHDR and CDR2 is SFDVKD. This CDR3 is built from 17 residues. CDR3: CATSDSLAPSSYNEQFF. DNA for the CDR3: TGTGCCACCAGTGATTCACTAGCGCCTAGCTCCTACAATGAGCAGTTCTTC.

The sample holds many counts of this clonotype. This chain links TRBV6-1 with TRBJ2-1; D may match TRBD1 or TRBD2 (5 bases each). V gave up 5 bases and J gave up 4 bases, with 15 bases separating them. The CDR3 has 15 amino acids. CDR1 and CDR2 from the germline V gene are MNHNS and SASEGT. CDR3 sequence reads: CASSPRIGGYNEQFF. In nucleotides, the CDR3 is TGTGCCAGCAGTCCCCGGATTGGGGGATACAATGAGCAGTTCTTC.

This clonotype was picked up many times. This chain joins TRBV20-1 and TRBJ1-5, with D unclear. The CDR3 spans 20 residues. Germline assignment: CDR1 DFQATT and CDR2 SNEGSKA (reference sequence). Trimming pared 0 bases from V and 0 bases from J, leaving 24 bases between. This CDR3 reads CSARDRRRNREGHSNQPQHF. CDR3 bases: TGCAGTGCTAGAGACAGGAGACGGAACCGGGAAGGTCATAGCAATCAGCCCCAGCATTTT.

This clonotype appeared many times. The gene calls are TRBV6-2 or TRBV6-3 and TRBJ2-3; 7 bases fit TRBD2. The CDR3 runs 14 residues. Trimming removed 5 bases from V and 5 bases from J; junction bases left unmatched: 7. CDR1 MNHEY and CDR2 SVGEGT come from the germline V gene. The CDR3 DNA sequence: TGTGCCAGCAGTCCCCGACTAGCAGGAGATACGCAGTATTTT. This sequence encodes CASSPRLAGDTQYF.

Many counts were recorded for this clonotype. The chain recombines TRBV19 with TRBJ2-1, with a weak D call TRBD1 (5 bases). With 5 bases removed from V and 2 bases from J, the gap between germline ends came to 16 bases. There are 16 residues in the CDR3. Germline V lookup: CDR1 LNHDA, CDR2 SQIVND (reference sequence). The CDR3 protein is CASSSIAGSPYNEQFF. The DNA for the CDR3 is TGTGCCAGTAGTTCCATAGCAGGGTCCCCCTACAATGAGCAGTTCTTC.

This clonotype is medium-sized in the sample. This rearrangement joins TRBV20-1 to TRBJ2-7; 10 bases map to TRBD1. The length of the CDR3 is 15 residues. The junction had 5 bases not matched to a gene; V was cut back by 2 bases and J by 1 base. CDR1 is DFQATT, CDR2 SNEGSKA, per germline (reference sequence). DNA of the CDR3: TGCAGTGCTAGAACCGGGACAGGGGTTTCCTACGAGCAGTACTTC. Its translation is CSARTGTGVSYEQYF.

This clonotype was seen many times. The chain recombines TRBV21-1 with TRBJ1-1. TRBV21-1 is classified as a pseudogene. The CDR3 has 12 amino acids. The CDR3 region is CASLRRNTEAFF. The CDR3 nucleotides read TGTGCCAGTCTAAGAAGAAACACTGAAGCTTTCTTT.

The chain is built from TRBV5-8 and TRBJ1-6; D perhaps matches TRBD1 (5 bases). The CDR3 contains 17 residues. CDR1 is SGHTS, CDR2 YDEGEE, per germline. V lost 4 bases to trimming and J lost 11 bases, with 25 bases between them. CDR3 DNA: TGTGCCAGCAGCCCTCAAACGGGACGCTCCTTGGGGGCACCCCTCCACTTT. This translates into CASSPQTGRSLGAPLHF.

This clonotype showed up just a few times. The chain has TRBV11-3 and TRBJ2-1; maybe TRBD1 (7 bases). Germline V lookup: CDR1 SGHNT, CDR2 YENEEA. This CDR3 has 15 residues. Trimming left V 4 bases short and J 9 bases short, with 19 bases between. The DNA for the CDR3 is TGTGCCAGCAGCTCAGTGGGCGGGGACAGAGGTGAGCAGTTCTTC. Encoded protein: CASSSVGGDRGEQFF.

This clonotype was found many times. The chain employs TRBV2 and TRBJ2-2; the match to TRBD2 covers 11 bases. The CDR3 has 18 residues. Germline assignment: CDR1 SNHLY and CDR2 FYNNEI. With 2 bases clipped from V and 1 base from J, the junction kept 6 bases outside the gene matches. CDR3 loop: CASSEWGLAAMNTGELFF. CDR3 sequence (DNA): TGTGCCAGCAGTGAATGGGGACTAGCGGCGATGAACACCGGGGAGCTGTTTTTT.

This clonotype was picked up many times. The chain carries TRBV7-2 and TRBJ2-7; 14 bases line up with TRBD2. Germline CDR1 reads SGHTA; CDR2 reads FQGNSA. The trim removed 1 base at V and 12 bases at J, leaving 8 bases unmatched. CDR3 length: 15 residues. CDR3 DNA: TGTGCCAGCAGCTTAGGGGAGACTAGCGGGAGGGCCCCGTACTTC. Translation gives CASSLGETSGRAPYF.

In this sample, this clonotype turned up many times. This chain uses TRBV11-2 with TRBJ2-1; 8 bases agree with TRBD2. CDR3 length: 16 amino acids. CDR1 SGHAT and CDR2 FQNNGV come from the germline V gene. After removal of 5 bases from V and 3 bases from J, the junction contained 9 bases not matched to a gene. The CDR3 here is CASSLGGLDLYNEQFF. CDR3 bases: TGTGCCAGCAGCCTAGGGGGACTAGACCTCTACAATGAGCAGTTCTTC.

This clonotype is categorized as medium-sized. This chain links TRBV20-1 with TRBJ1-1; 9 bases are a match to TRBD1. With 6 bases clipped from V and 4 bases from J, the junction kept 6 bases outside the gene matches. The V gene's germline CDR1 is DFQATT and CDR2 SNEGSKA (reference sequence). The CDR3 runs 13 residues. DNA for the CDR3: TGCAGTGCCCCACAGGGGGCAGGCACTGAAGCTTTCTTT. The encoded protein is CSAPQGAGTEAFF.

Ten or more counts support this clonotype. V gene TRBV7-9 combines with J gene TRBJ2-1; 12 bases map to TRBD1. Germline V CDR1 and CDR2: SEHNR, FQNEAQ (reference sequence). The CDR3 has 16 residues. Trimming removed 6 bases from V and 6 bases from J; junction bases left unmatched: 9. CDR3 nucleotides: TGTGCCAGCAGTTATACCGGGACAGGGGGCCCCAATGAGCAGTTCTTC. It encodes CASSYTGTGGPNEQFF.

The table lists this clonotype with many counts. The rearrangement uses TRBV5-6 and TRBJ1-4, with D hard to call. Trimming took 4 bases from V and 7 from J, leaving 17 bases between them. The germline V gene encodes CDR1 SGHDT and CDR2 YYEEEE. This CDR3 is built from 15 residues. Here the CDR3 reads CASSLTREGIEKLFF. In DNA form, the CDR3 reads TGTGCCAGCAGCCTAACGCGCGAGGGAATTGAAAAACTGTTTTTT. The full variable domain, rest sourced from reference TRBV5-6 and TRBJ1-4, is DAGVTQSPTHLIKTRGQQVTLRCSPKSGHDTVSWYQQALGQGPQFIFQYYEEEERQRGNFPDRFSGHQFPNYSSELNVNALLLGDSALYLCASSLTREGIEKLFFGSGTQLSVL.

By sample share, this clonotype is medium-sized. J is TRBJ2-5 and V is TRBV29-1; the D gene is possibly TRBD1 (6 bases). The CDR3 is made up of 12 amino acids. V was shortened by 6 bases and J by 4 bases, with 12 bases between the two germline ends. Germline assignment: CDR1 SQVTM and CDR2 ANQGSEA. Here the CDR3 DNA reads TGCAGCGTCAACAGGGAAGGAGAGACCCAGTACTTC. It translates to CSVNREGETQYF.

This clonotype was seen ten or more times. The chain joins TRBV7-2 to TRBJ2-3; 9 positions agree with TRBD1. CDR1 and CDR2 (germline): SGHTA, FQGNSA. The J segment lost 0 bases and the V segment lost 6 bases, leaving 7 bases of the junction unmatched. This CDR3 is built from 16 residues. The CDR3 loop is CASRSTGGFSTDTQYF. CDR3 bases: TGTGCCAGCAGGAGTACAGGGGGCTTTAGCACAGATACGCAGTATTTT.

This clonotype was found a few times. This sequence joins TRBV15 and TRBJ2-1, with D uncertain. V was clipped by 0 bases and J by 8 bases, with 23 bases between them. The CDR3 sequence is 18 residues long. CDR1 is LNHNV, CDR2 YYDKDF, per germline (reference sequence). The CDR3 DNA is TGTGCCACCAGCAGAGAGCGACGAGTCGGACCAAGACTGGATGAGCAGTTCTTC. The encoded protein is CATSRERRVGPRLDEQFF. Supplemented by reference TRBV15 and TRBJ2-1, the full variable domain reads DAMVIQNPRYQVTQFGKPVTLSCSQTLNHNVMYWYQQKSSQAPKLLFHYYDKDFNNEADTPDNFQSRRPNTSFCFLDIRSPGLGDTAMYLCATSRERRVGPRLDEQFFGPGTRLTVL.

This clonotype was recorded at least ten times. The genes are TRBV27 and TRBJ1-2; TRBD1 matches 8 bases. CDR1 is MNHEY and CDR2 is SMNVEV in the germline V gene (reference sequence). V lost 5 bases and J lost 4; bases outside the gene matches: 3. CDR3 size: 13 residues. CDR3 sequence: CASSLTGVYGYTF. The CDR3 bases are TGTGCCAGCAGTCTGACAGGGGTCTATGGCTACACCTTC.

V is TRBV19 and J is TRBJ2-3; a weak D match, TRBD1 (5 bases). Germline V gene sequence: CDR1 LNHDA, CDR2 SQIVND (reference sequence). Trimming stripped 3 bases from V and 0 bases from J, with 13 bases between. The CDR3 is made up of 16 amino acids. The CDR3 region is CASSIFRASSTDTQYF. The DNA of the CDR3 is TGTGCCAGTAGTATCTTCAGGGCATCTAGCACAGATACGCAGTATTTT.

The V gene is TRBV6-5, the J gene TRBJ1-1; D ambiguous. Germline V gene sequence: CDR1 MNHEY, CDR2 SVGAGI. The CDR3 extends over 14 amino acids. Between the trimmed V and J ends, which lost 0 bases and 1 base, there was a span of 6 bases. The DNA for the CDR3 is TGTGCCAGCAGTTACTCTGTAGCGAACACTGAAGCTTTCTTT. This sequence encodes CASSYSVANTEAFF.

This clonotype was seen ten or more times. This rearrangement joins TRBV18 to TRBJ2-1; tentatively, D is TRBD1 or TRBD2 (5 bases each). The V and J ends lost 5 bases and 7 bases respectively, with 15 bases between them. The CDR3 spans 14 residues. Germline values: CDR1 KGHSH, CDR2 LQKENI. In nucleotides, the CDR3 is TGTGCCAGCTCAAACAACAATGAGGGGAATGAGCAGTTCTTC. It translates to CASSNNNEGNEQFF. The whole variable domain, remainder taken from reference TRBV18 and TRBJ2-1, is NAGVMQNPRHLVRRRGQEARLRCSPMKGHSHVYWYRQLPEEGLKFMVYLQKENIIDESGMPKERFSAEFPKEGPSILRIQQVVRGDSAAYFCASSNNNEGNEQFFGPGTRLTVL.

This clonotype was observed at least ten times. The chain couples TRBV6-6 to TRBJ1-1, with TRBD1 as a possible D gene (5 bases). This CDR3 has 14 residues. The V gene lost 7 bases and the J gene lost 3 bases, with 15 bases spanning the gap. Germline CDR1 is MNHNY and CDR2 is SVGAGI (reference sequence). The CDR3 protein is CASIPGGRDTEAFF. The DNA for the CDR3 is TGTGCCAGCATACCCGGAGGCAGGGACACTGAAGCTTTCTTT.

In its sample, this clonotype was seen many times. The gene calls are TRBV7-2 and TRBJ2-5; 7 bases align to TRBD2. From germline, CDR1 is SGHTA and CDR2 FQGNSA. After removal of 6 bases from V and 7 bases from J, the junction contained 11 bases not matched to a gene. The CDR3 is made up of 14 amino acids. The chain's CDR3 is CASRPTSAAGTQYF. The CDR3 DNA is TGTGCCAGCAGGCCTACTAGCGCCGCGGGGACCCAGTACTTC.

This clonotype has at least ten counts. This CDR3 reads CSAEGGGRRGGYEQYF. CDR3 nucleotide sequence: TGCAGTGCAGAGGGAGGAGGAAGGAGAGGCGGCTACGAGCAGTACTTC. This chain joins TRBV20-1 and TRBJ2-7; the D gene is possibly TRBD2 (6 bases). This CDR3 comprises 16 residues. Germline assignment: CDR1 DFQATT and CDR2 SNEGSKA (reference sequence). The V end lost 6 bases, the J end lost 3 bases, and 24 bases lay between the germline ends.

In its sample, this clonotype was seen many times. The rearrangement joins TRBV12-3 or TRBV12-4 to TRBJ1-2; 9 bases are shared with TRBD1. The length of the CDR3 is 14 residues. V gave up 5 bases and J gave up 3 bases; unmatched junction bases: 4. CDR3 amino acids: CASSPRTGDYGYTF. CDR3 DNA sequence: TGTGCCAGCAGTCCCAGGACAGGGGACTATGGCTACACCTTC.

This clonotype was detected only a few times. The gene calls are TRBV5-6 and TRBJ2-7; weak D call: TRBD1 (5 bases). V shed 4 bases and J shed 3 bases, with 11 bases lying between them. The CDR3 runs 13 residues. Germline V gene sequence: CDR1 SGHDT, CDR2 YYEEEE. This CDR3 is CASSQGQDYEQYF. The DNA for the CDR3 is TGTGCCAGCAGCCAAGGACAAGACTACGAGCAGTACTTC.

This clonotype was found many times. The CDR3 region is CSASDGGLEAFF. CDR3 sequence (DNA): TGCAGTGCTTCTGATGGGGGCCTTGAAGCTTTCTTT. The rearrangement links TRBV20-1 to TRBJ1-1; perhaps TRBD1 as D (6 bases). Germline CDR1 reads DFQATT; CDR2 reads SNEGSKA (reference sequence). CDR3 size: 12 residues. V lost 5 bases and J 7 bases, leaving 14 bases between the germline ends.

In this sample, this clonotype is medium-sized. The rearrangement uses TRBV7-3 and TRBJ2-7, with D possibly called TRBD1 or TRBD2 (6 bases each). Germline values: CDR1 SGHTA, CDR2 FQGTGA. V was clipped by 1 base and J by 2 bases, with 9 bases between them. This CDR3 has 14 amino acids. Here the CDR3 DNA reads TGTGCCAGCAGCTTAATGGGGGGCGCCTACGAGCAGTACTTC. Its protein product is CASSLMGGAYEQYF.